These T cell receptor beta chains were read from a single sample in a study of regulatory T cells in long-lasting Graves disease. TCRdb recomputed calls from the multiplex PCR reads with MiXCR, one row per CDR3 protein. The sample includes 440,000 or so distinct CDR3 sequences, under 15% of them seen just once. This sample also belongs to another study, concerning T cells in Graves' hyperthyroidism and ophthalmopathy.

The material was peripheral blood mononuclear cells (PBMCs), obtained at new diagnosis, from a patient treated with antithyroid drugs. These receptors came from a woman aged 25 to 39 with Graves disease. The CDR3 runs from the conserved cysteine through the conserved F or W. The D gene is left open where the match is weak. A clone size is listed for some rows: how often the clone was seen (once, few, many), or a class if it is expanded.

TRBJ1-5	NA	TRBV9	many	CASARGGNQPQHF	TGTGCCAGCGCGAGGGGAGGCAATCAGCCCCAGCATTTT
TRBJ2-4	TRBD1	TRBV5-1	few	CASSFSGQGRDIQYF	TGCGCCAGCAGCTTTTCTGGACAGGGGAGAGACATTCAGTACTTC
TRBJ1-1	NA	TRBV13	many	CAVTMTVEAFF	TGTGCCGTTACTATGACGGTTGAAGCTTTCTTT
TRBJ2-3	TRBD2	TRBV9	NA	CASSVKASGKDTQYF	TGTGCCAGCAGCGTTAAGGCTAGCGGGAAAGATACGCAGTATTTT
TRBJ1-5	NA	TRBV15	NA	CATSRETWEPQHF	TGTGCCACCAGCAGAGAGACCTGGGAGCCCCAGCATTTT
TRBJ2-2	TRBD2	TRBV6-9	NA	CASSYMREWPNTGELFF	TGTGCCAGCAGTTACATGCGGGAGTGGCCCAACACCGGGGAGCTGTTTTTT
TRBJ2-1	TRBD2	TRBV5-1	few	CASSLPLAGLYNEQFF	TGCGCCAGCAGTTTGCCTCTAGCGGGGTTATACAATGAGCAGTTCTTC
TRBJ2-1	NA	TRBV19	few	CASSITRNYNEQFF	TGTGCCAGTAGTATTACTCGAAACTACAATGAGCAGTTCTTC
TRBJ2-7	NA	TRBV3-1	many	CASSQQGRVAYEQYF	TGTGCCAGCAGCCAACAAGGGCGGGTGGCCTACGAGCAGTACTTC
TRBJ1-2	NA	TRBV12-5	many	CAPPDIYGYTF	TGTGCTCCTCCTGACATCTATGGCTACACCTTC
TRBJ1-2	NA	TRBV11-2	many	CASSPSLGGYTF	TGTGCCAGCAGCCCCTCCCTGGGAGGCTACACCTTC
TRBJ2-2	TRBD2	TRBV5-1	few	CASSLETSGRTGELFF	TGCGCCAGCAGCTTGGAGACTAGCGGGAGGACCGGGGAGCTGTTTTTT
TRBJ1-5	NA	TRBV9	many	CASSNSNQPQHF	TGTGCCAGCAGCAATAGCAATCAGCCCCAGCATTTT
TRBJ2-1	TRBD2	TRBV20-1	many	CSARLRPLAGGDNEQFF	TGCAGTGCTAGACTTCGGCCTCTAGCGGGAGGAGACAATGAGCAGTTCTTC
TRBJ2-1	NA	TRBV7-3	many	CASSLELAMYNEQFF	TGTGCCAGCAGCTTAGAACTAGCTATGTACAATGAGCAGTTCTTC
TRBJ2-7	TRBD2	TRBV28	many	CASSPGGLRPLEQYF	TGTGCCAGCAGTCCGGGGGGACTCCGGCCCCTCGAGCAGTACTTC
TRBJ1-5	NA	TRBV20-1	NA	CSGVGRDNQPQHF	TGCAGTGGAGTGGGTAGGGACAATCAGCCCCAGCATTTT
TRBJ1-5	NA	TRBV20-1	many	CSASEPTGNQPQHF	TGCAGTGCTAGTGAGCCGACAGGCAATCAGCCCCAGCATTTT
TRBJ2-2	TRBD2	TRBV7-2	many	CASSLAAGGGELFF	TGTGCCAGCAGCTTAGCGGCGGGAGGCGGGGAGCTGTTTTTT
TRBJ2-1	TRBD2	TRBV9	NA	CASSSASGSRDEQFF	TGTGCCAGCAGCTCTGCTAGCGGGAGTAGAGATGAGCAGTTCTTC
TRBJ2-5	TRBD2	TRBV3-1	many	CASSPTSGRTETQYF	TGTGCCAGCAGCCCGACTAGCGGGCGGACGGAGACCCAGTACTTC
TRBJ1-3	TRBD1	TRBV2	NA	CASRAGTGPGNTIYF	TGTGCCAGCAGAGCCGGGACAGGGCCTGGAAACACCATATATTTT
TRBJ1-3	TRBD1	TRBV12-3/TRBV12-4	once	CASRLYRGPGNTIYF	TGTGCCAGCAGGCTATACAGGGGGCCCGGAAACACCATATATTTT